This paragraph covers one TCR beta chain sequence. Its antigen remains unidentified. Indicated time point: healthy volunteer bleed at 6 weeks. The authors' total RNA extraction used unfractionated whole blood. Individual cDNA molecules in this library carried unique molecular identifiers. Original processing notes: The median was about 100,000 TCRs per sample, ranging roughly 23,224 to 690,600. TCRdb processed the RACE reads anew with MiXCR; each CDR3 protein has one entry. TCRdb, not the original authors, processed these V and J calls. The sample carries fewer than 85,000 distinct CDR3 sequences, roughly 8.6% recorded once. These data belong to a study of human T cells and chemical hapten exposure. Study in general: Slight differences in pooled library volume were the main source of varying TCR yields across samples. Study-wide points: No change in TCRs above 1 in 1000 frequency was produced by DPC sensitization.

V shed 2 bases and J 2 bases; nucleotides not matched to a gene: 5. The CDR3 sequence is 15 residues long. The chain combines TRBV12-3 or TRBV12-4 with TRBJ2-7; 8 positions agree with TRBD2. The source is a male donor in good health. Some clones in this sample may be carry-over from other donors' samples. Sequences were obtained from whole blood. CDR3 in DNA: TGTGCCAGCAGTTTACCGGGCGGGGGGACCTACGAGCAGTACTTC. It encodes CASSLPGGGTYEQYF.